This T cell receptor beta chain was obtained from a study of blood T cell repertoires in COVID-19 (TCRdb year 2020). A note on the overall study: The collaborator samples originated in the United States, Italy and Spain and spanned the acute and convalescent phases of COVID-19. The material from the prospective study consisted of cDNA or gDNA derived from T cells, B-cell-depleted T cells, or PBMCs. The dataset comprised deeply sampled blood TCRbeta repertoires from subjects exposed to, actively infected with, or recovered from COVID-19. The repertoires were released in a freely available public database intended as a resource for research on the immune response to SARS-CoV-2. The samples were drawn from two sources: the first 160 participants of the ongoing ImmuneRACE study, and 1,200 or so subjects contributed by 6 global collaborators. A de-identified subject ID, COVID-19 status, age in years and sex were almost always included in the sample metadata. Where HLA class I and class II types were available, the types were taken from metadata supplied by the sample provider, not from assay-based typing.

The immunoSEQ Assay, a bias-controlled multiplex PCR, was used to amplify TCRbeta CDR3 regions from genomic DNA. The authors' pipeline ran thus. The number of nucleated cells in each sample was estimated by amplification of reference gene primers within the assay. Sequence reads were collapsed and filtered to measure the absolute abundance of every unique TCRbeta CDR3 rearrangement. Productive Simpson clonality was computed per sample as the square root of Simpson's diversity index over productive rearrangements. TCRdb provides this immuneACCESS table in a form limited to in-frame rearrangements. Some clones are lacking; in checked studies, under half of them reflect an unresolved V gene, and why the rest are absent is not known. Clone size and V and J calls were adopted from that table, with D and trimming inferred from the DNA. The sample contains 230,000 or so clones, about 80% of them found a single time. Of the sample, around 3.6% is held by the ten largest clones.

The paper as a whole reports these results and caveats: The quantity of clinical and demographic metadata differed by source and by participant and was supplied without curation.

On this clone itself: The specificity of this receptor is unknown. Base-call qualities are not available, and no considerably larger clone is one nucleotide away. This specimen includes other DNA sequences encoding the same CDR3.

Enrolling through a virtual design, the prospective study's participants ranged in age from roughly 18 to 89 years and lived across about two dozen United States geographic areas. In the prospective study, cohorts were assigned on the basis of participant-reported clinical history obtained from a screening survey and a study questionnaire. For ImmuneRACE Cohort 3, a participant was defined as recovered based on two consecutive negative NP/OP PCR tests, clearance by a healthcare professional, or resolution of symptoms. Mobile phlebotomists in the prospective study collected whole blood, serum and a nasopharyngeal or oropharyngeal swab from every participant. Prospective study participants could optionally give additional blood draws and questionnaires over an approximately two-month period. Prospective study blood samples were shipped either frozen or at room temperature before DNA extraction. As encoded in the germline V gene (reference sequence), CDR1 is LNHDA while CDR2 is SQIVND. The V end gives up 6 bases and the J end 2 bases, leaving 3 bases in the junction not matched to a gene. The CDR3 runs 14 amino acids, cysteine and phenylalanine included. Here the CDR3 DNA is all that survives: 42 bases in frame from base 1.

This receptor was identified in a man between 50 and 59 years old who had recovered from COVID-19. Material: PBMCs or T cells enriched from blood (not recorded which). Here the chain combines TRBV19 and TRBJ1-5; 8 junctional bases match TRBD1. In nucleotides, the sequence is TGTGCCAGTAGCCTGACAGGGGGCAATCAGCCCCAGCATTTT. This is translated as CASSLTGGNQPQHF.